This record concerns one TCR beta chain sequence. This record comes from a study of blood T cell repertoires in COVID-19. At the level of the study: Italy, Spain and the United States were the sources of the convalescent and acute COVID-19 samples.

Two negative PCRs, clearance, or symptom resolution had been documented for recovered Cohort 3 donors. Per the study methods: Nucleated cell counts were estimated from reference gene primer amplification. The assay was immunoSEQ multiplex PCR, and TCRdb's table has in-frame clones only and misses some. That table supplies the V and J calls and clone size; D and trimming were determined from the DNA. The sample consists of 200,000 or so clones, approximately 84% of them appearing once. The CDR3 loop spans 13 amino acids. V dropped 1 base and J dropped 3 bases, with 6 bases sitting between them. The germline V gene has CDR1 LNHDA and CDR2 SQIVND (reference sequence).

This clonotype was sampled from a man in his forties who had recovered from COVID-19. The material sequenced was PBMCs or T cells enriched from blood (not recorded which). The V call is TRBV19, the J call TRBJ1-2; D unresolved. The chain's CDR3 is CASSIVHDYGYTF. CDR3 DNA sequence: TGTGCCAGTAGTATAGTCCATGACTATGGCTACACCTTC.